This section outlines one TCR beta chain sequence together with its context. These data belong to a study of shared clonotypes between healthy human individuals. Negatively enriched CD4+ T cells were divided by CD45RA into naive and memory. TCRdb's table, derived via immunoSEQ multiplex PCR, lists solely in-frame clones and lacks some. The sample consists of about 660,000 clones, about 74% of them appearing once. This CDR3 is 14 amino acids long. Germline CDR1 reads SGHRS; CDR2 reads YFSETQ. V lost 2 bases and J lost 5, with 14 bases in between. This chain connects TRBV5-1 to TRBJ2-7; D is possibly TRBD1 or TRBD2 (5 bases each). Source material: memory CD4+ T cells sorted from blood. Subset described: CD45RA-negative fraction. This receptor was taken from a woman in her 30s in good health. The CDR3 coding sequence is TGCGCCAGCAGCTTCCAGACTGGGGGAGACGAGCAGTACTTC. Translation gives CASSFQTGGDEQYF.